The rows below give T cell receptor beta chains drawn from one sample of a study of cytomegalovirus exposure and HLA in healthy donors. Libraries were prepared by immunoSEQ multiplex PCR; TCRdb keeps only in-frame clonotypes and omits some of them. The sample lists about 120,000 clones; more than 65% were seen once. Material for sequencing was PBMCs. The receptor set was obtained from a man younger than 30 in good health and CMV-seropositive. Each CDR3 is given with its conserved first and last residue. Fields, in order: J gene, clone size, D gene, V gene, CDR3 protein, CDR3 DNA. D genes are given only for firm matches. Size values are once, few and many counts, or a class for expanded clones, and some rows have none.

j_call: TRBJ1-1
clone_size: few
d_call: NA
v_call: TRBV6-1
cdr3_aa: CASSVKDRPNTEAFF
cdr3_nt: TGTGCCAGCAGTGTCAAAGACAGGCCGAACACTGAAGCTTTCTTT

j_call: TRBJ1-3
clone_size: NA
d_call: NA
v_call: TRBV29-1
cdr3_aa: CSVSVWEYSGNTIYF
cdr3_nt: TGCAGCGTTTCGGTCTGGGAGTACTCTGGAAACACCATATATTTT

j_call: TRBJ1-2
clone_size: NA
d_call: TRBD1
v_call: TRBV7-9
cdr3_aa: CASSFGTGRRDYTF
cdr3_nt: TGTGCCAGCAGCTTTGGGACAGGTAGAAGAGACTACACCTTC

j_call: TRBJ2-3
clone_size: NA
d_call: TRBD2
v_call: TRBV7-9
cdr3_aa: CASSSGGLGDTQYF
cdr3_nt: TGTGCCAGCAGCTCGGGGGGATTGGGAGATACGCAGTATTTT

j_call: TRBJ1-1
clone_size: NA
d_call: TRBD1
v_call: TRBV9
cdr3_aa: CASSVVLGQGSTEAFF
cdr3_nt: TGTGCCAGCAGCGTAGTCCTGGGACAGGGGTCCACTGAAGCTTTCTTT

j_call: TRBJ2-5
clone_size: NA
d_call: NA
v_call: TRBV7-3
cdr3_aa: CASSISGVSGVQETQYF
cdr3_nt: TGTGCCAGCAGCATATCAGGCGTATCAGGGGTTCAAGAGACCCAGTACTTC

j_call: TRBJ1-1
clone_size: NA
d_call: NA
v_call: TRBV6-5
cdr3_aa: CASSYSGGSPEAFF
cdr3_nt: TGTGCCAGCAGTTACTCGGGAGGGAGCCCTGAAGCTTTCTTT

j_call: TRBJ1-5
clone_size: NA
d_call: TRBD1
v_call: TRBV19
cdr3_aa: CASSMGQGAVQPQHF
cdr3_nt: TGTGCCAGTAGTATGGGACAGGGGGCTGTTCAGCCCCAGCATTTT

j_call: TRBJ2-1
clone_size: once
d_call: NA
v_call: TRBV27
cdr3_aa: CASSLLTLANEQFF
cdr3_nt: TGTGCCAGCAGTTTATTAACCCTAGCGAATGAGCAGTTCTTC

j_call: TRBJ1-6
clone_size: NA
d_call: NA
v_call: TRBV5-1
cdr3_aa: CASSLEPGAVNSPLHF
cdr3_nt: TGCGCCAGCAGCTTGGAGCCAGGGGCTGTCAATTCACCCCTCCACTTT

j_call: TRBJ2-1
clone_size: NA
d_call: TRBD1
v_call: TRBV4-1
cdr3_aa: CASSQTGEEDNEQFF
cdr3_nt: TGCGCCAGCAGCCAAACAGGGGAAGAGGACAATGAGCAGTTCTTC

j_call: TRBJ1-1
clone_size: NA
d_call: NA
v_call: TRBV7-2
cdr3_aa: CASTWGLMNTEAFF
cdr3_nt: TGTGCCAGCACTTGGGGACTGATGAACACTGAAGCTTTCTTT

j_call: TRBJ1-1
clone_size: NA
d_call: NA
v_call: TRBV5-6
cdr3_aa: CASSLVQGHMNTEAFF
cdr3_nt: TGTGCCAGCAGCTTGGTGCAGGGGCACATGAACACTGAAGCTTTCTTT

j_call: TRBJ1-1
clone_size: NA
d_call: NA
v_call: TRBV11-2
cdr3_aa: CASSLSQVNTEAFF
cdr3_nt: TGTGCCAGCAGCTTAAGCCAGGTGAACACTGAAGCTTTCTTT

j_call: TRBJ1-4
clone_size: few
d_call: NA
v_call: TRBV5-1
cdr3_aa: CASSLGQPEKLFF
cdr3_nt: TGCGCCAGCAGCTTGGGACAGCCTGAAAAACTGTTTTTT